Sequencing of this TCR beta chain was carried out in a study of blood T cell repertoires in COVID-19 (dated by TCRdb to the early 2020s). Some background on the complete study: Samples covering the acute and convalescent phases of COVID-19 were provided by collaborators in the United States, Italy and Spain. The prospective study material was composed of cDNA or gDNA derived from T cells, B-cell-depleted T cells, or PBMCs. The repertoires were released in a freely available public database meant as a resource for research on the immune response to SARS-CoV-2. Samples came from the ongoing ImmuneRACE study (first 160 participants) plus 1,254 subjects from 6 global collaborators. Sample metadata almost always included a de-identified subject ID, COVID-19 status, age in years and sex. Where available, HLA class I and class II types were taken from metadata supplied by the sample provider and were not determined by assay-based typing. The dataset comprised deeply sampled blood TCRbeta repertoires from subjects exposed to, actively infected with, or recovered from COVID-19.

V is reduced by 10 bases and J by 3 bases, leaving a spacing of 11 bases between them. In the germline V gene, CDR1 corresponds to MDHEN and CDR2 to SYDVKM. The CDR3 spans 12 residues, from the cysteine through the phenylalanine. CDR3 DNA is the only sequence kept; it has 36 bases, read in frame from the first base. TCRbeta CDR3 regions were amplified from genomic DNA by means of the immunoSEQ Assay, a bias-controlled multiplex PCR. Per the authors' processing: Within the assay, amplification of reference gene primers was used to estimate how many nucleated cells each sample contained. To quantify the absolute abundance of each unique TCRbeta CDR3 rearrangement, sequence reads were collapsed and filtered. Productive Simpson clonality was computed per sample as the square root of Simpson's diversity index over productive rearrangements. This immuneACCESS table, as held by TCRdb, lists in-frame sequences with V and J called but not all clones. Of the missing ones, under half trace to an unresolved V gene in checked studies; the others have no known cause. The DNA gave D and trimming, while V, J and clone size come from that table. The sample records around 170,000 clones, under 85% of which are singletons. The leading ten clones occupy 9.5% to 15% of the sample.

As to this clone: Its antigen is not yet known. No much larger clone is present one base from it, and per-base qualities are unavailable.

In the prospective study, participants were about 18 to 95 years old, resided in about two dozen geographic areas of the United States, and were enrolled through a virtual design. In the prospective study, cohorts were assigned on the basis of participant-reported clinical history obtained from a screening survey and a study questionnaire. Recovered participants in ImmuneRACE Cohort 3 were defined as having two consecutive negative NP/OP PCR tests, clearance from a healthcare professional, or resolution of symptoms. In the prospective study, mobile phlebotomists collected whole blood, serum and a nasopharyngeal or oropharyngeal swab from each participant. Participants in the prospective study had the option to provide additional blood draws and questionnaires over an approximately 2-month period. Prospective study blood samples were shipped either frozen or at room temperature before DNA extraction.

What the study reported, not specific to this receptor: How much clinical and demographic metadata was included differed by source and by participant, and the metadata was provided uncurated.

The sequenced material came from PBMCs or T cells enriched from blood (not recorded which). The V gene is TRBV28 and the J gene is TRBJ2-3; TRBD1 is possibly the D segment (6 matching bases). The clonotype originates from a man aged 45-65 years who had recovered from COVID-19. The DNA is as follows: TGTGCCATCGAAGGGGGAACAGATACGCAGTATTTT. Its protein is CAIEGGTDTQYF.